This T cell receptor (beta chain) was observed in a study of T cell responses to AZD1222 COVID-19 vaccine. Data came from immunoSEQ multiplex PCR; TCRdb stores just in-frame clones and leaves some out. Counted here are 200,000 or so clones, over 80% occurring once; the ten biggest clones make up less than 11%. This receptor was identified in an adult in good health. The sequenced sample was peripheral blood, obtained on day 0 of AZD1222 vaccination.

In DNA, the CDR3 is TGTGCCAGCAGGTCTGCGGGGGCAACCACCGGGGAGCTGTTTTTT. This sequence encodes CASRSAGATTGELFF. The V and J genes are TRBV6-5 and TRBJ2-2; possible D gene TRBD2, 7 bases. The CDR3 contains 15 residues. Per germline, CDR1 MNHEY and CDR2 SVGAGI. V shed 6 bases and J shed 4 bases, with 15 bases lying between them.